This T cell receptor beta chain was captured in a study of shared clonotypes between healthy human individuals. In the source study's methods: Filtering differed for immunoSEQ, which gave only junction sequences without quality scores. Clones were sequenced by immunoSEQ multiplex PCR, and TCRdb holds only the in-frame ones, with some missing. For V, J and clone size, that table is used; D and trimming come from the DNA. This sample has about 530,000 clones, with roughly 95% found just once. Trimming left V 5 bases short and J 14 bases short, with 13 bases between. Per the germline V gene, CDR1 is MDHEN and CDR2 is SYDVKM. The length of the CDR3 is 11 residues.

V and J are TRBV28 and TRBJ1-3; no definite D call. Source material: naive CD4+ T cells sorted from blood. Subset noted: CD45RA+ positively selected. The clonotype comes from a woman aged 25 to 39 in good health. The chain's CDR3 is CASSLHPTVYF. CDR3 coding DNA: TGTGCCAGCAGTCTCCATCCTACCGTATATTTT. Complete variable domain (other parts from reference TRBV28 and TRBJ1-3): DVKVTQSSRYLVKRTGEKVFLECVQDMDHENMFWYRQDPGLGLRLIYFSYDVKMKEKGDIPEGYSVSREKKERFSLILESASTNQTSMYLCASSLHPTVYFGEGSWLTVV.